This passage covers 32 T cell receptor beta chains from one sample sequenced in a study of vaccination effects on CD4 cells after COVID-19. The ViraFEST assay expanded antigen-specific CD4+ T cells with viral peptide pools before sequencing. Culturing for approximately 10 days preceded CD4+ T cell isolation. A positive SARS-CoV-2 PCR test fell between March and December 2020. Generated by immunoSEQ multiplex PCR, the TCRdb table keeps only in-frame clones and is missing some. The sample has roughly 23,000 clones, roughly 76% seen once. No cognate antigen is known for these TCRs. Sequenced here: CD4+ T cells from PBMCs cultured with SARS-CoV-2 spike peptides, sampled before COVID-19 vaccination. The origin of the receptors is a human donor who had a prior SARS-CoV-2 infection.

This chain links TRBV7-3 with TRBJ2-1; 8 bases match TRBD2. Germline CDR1 SGHTA, CDR2 FQGTGA. This CDR3 is built from 13 residues. J gave up 8 bases and V 2 bases, and 2 bases lay outside the gene matches. CDR3 protein: CASSLVLADEQFF. The DNA of the CDR3 is TGTGCCAGCAGCTTAGTACTAGCGGATGAGCAGTTCTTC.

The chain links TRBV7-6 to TRBJ2-5, with TRBD2 matching 10 bases. The junction had 7 bases not matched to a gene; V was cut back by 1 base and J by 5 bases. The CDR3 consists of 16 residues. Germline values: CDR1 SGHVS, CDR2 FNYEAQ. CDR3 sequence reads: CASSLERTSGGETQYF. The CDR3 region has the DNA TGTGCCAGCAGCTTAGAAAGGACTAGCGGTGGCGAGACCCAGTACTTC.

This clone was seen a few times. This chain uses TRBV10-3 with TRBJ1-1; possible D gene TRBD1, 5 bases. The V gene's germline CDR1 is ENHRY and CDR2 SYGVKD. The CDR3 is made up of 14 amino acids. The V end was cut by 9 bases, the J end by 1 base, with 15 bases between. The CDR3 loop is CAISRQIGNTEAFF. CDR3 DNA: TGTGCCATTAGCAGACAGATCGGGAACACTGAAGCTTTCTTT.

This clone was seen just once. The gene calls are TRBV4-1 and TRBJ2-3, with 12 bases identical to TRBD2. CDR3 length equals 18 residues. V dropped 3 bases and J dropped 0; count of bases not matched to a gene: 7. CDR1 and CDR2 from the germline V gene are MGHRA and YSYEKL. The CDR3 here is CASSHLRTSGVSTDTQYF. CDR3 nucleotide sequence: TGCGCCAGCAGCCACTTAAGGACTAGCGGGGTGAGCACAGATACGCAGTATTTT.

The chain links TRBV27 to TRBJ2-3; TRBD2 agrees at 13 bases. The CDR3 has 22 amino acids. Unmatched junction bases numbered 21, after V lost 4 bases and J lost 2 bases. Per germline, CDR1 MNHEY and CDR2 SMNVEV (reference sequence). The CDR3 bases are TGTGCCAGCAGTTGGGGGCCCCGACTAGCGGGGGGATGGAGTAGGTTCACAGATACGCAGTATTTT. Translation gives CASSWGPRLAGGWSRFTDTQYF.

This chain joins TRBV5-1 and TRBJ2-5; TRBD2 matches at 11 bases. Germline V lookup: CDR1 SGHRS, CDR2 YFSETQ. The CDR3 length is 14 residues. V shed 8 bases and J 1 base; nucleotides not matched to a gene: 4. The chain's CDR3 is CASSGTSGQETQYF. CDR3 nucleotide sequence: TGCGCCAGTTCAGGGACTAGCGGCCAAGAGACCCAGTACTTC.

This chain uses TRBV5-1 with TRBJ2-6; 7 bases line up with TRBD1. V lost 5 bases to trimming and J lost 5 bases; unmatched junction nucleotides: 13. CDR3 size: 17 residues. From germline, CDR1 is SGHRS and CDR2 YFSETQ. For the CDR3, the DNA is TGCGCCAGCAGAAGGGGGTCGACGACAGGGCGGGCCAACGTCCTGACTTTC. Protein: CASRRGSTTGRANVLTF.

The chain is built from TRBV7-2 and TRBJ1-4; D uncertain. This CDR3 region has 14 residues. With 0 bases removed from V and 5 bases from J, the gap between germline ends came to 7 bases. Germline V CDR1 and CDR2: SGHTA, FQGNSA. CDR3 region: CASSLASGNEKLFF. In nucleotides, the CDR3 is TGTGCCAGCAGCTTAGCTTCGGGGAATGAAAAACTGTTTTTT.

A few counts support this clone. J is TRBJ1-5 and V is TRBV6-2 or TRBV6-3; D may be TRBD1 (6 bases). Deletions cut 5 bases from V and 4 bases from J, with 18 bases between. The CDR3 is made up of 16 amino acids. Per germline, CDR1 MNHEY and CDR2 SVGEGT. The CDR3 reads CASSSGLGAGNQPQHF. CDR3 sequence (DNA): TGTGCCAGCAGTAGCGGTTTGGGGGCTGGTAATCAGCCCCAGCATTTT.

This rearrangement joins TRBV7-3 to TRBJ2-7; TRBD1 matches at 8 bases. There are 15 residues in the CDR3. Per the germline V gene, CDR1 is SGHTA and CDR2 is FQGTGA. V shed 5 bases and J 5 bases; nucleotides not matched to a gene: 11. CDR3 in DNA: TGTGCCAGCAGCAGCCAGGGGGCCCACCTACACGAGCAGTACTTC. This sequence encodes CASSSQGAHLHEQYF.

The V gene is TRBV5-4, the J gene TRBJ2-7; TRBD1 matches at 7 bases. The CDR3 sequence is 13 residues long. Germline lookup yields CDR1 SGHNT and CDR2 YYREEE (reference sequence). The J segment lost 6 bases and the V segment lost 2 bases, leaving 5 bases of the junction unmatched. CDR3 coding DNA: TGTGCCAGCAGCTTAAAGGGGGCAAGCGAGCAGTACTTC. As protein: CASSLKGASEQYF.

The chain has TRBV6-2 or TRBV6-3 and TRBJ1-5; TRBD1 is a possible D gene (5 bases). The CDR3 totals 14 residues. V lost 4 bases to trimming and J lost 0 bases, with 7 bases between them. The germline gives CDR1 MNHEY, CDR2 SVGEGT. The chain's CDR3 is CASSSRDSNQPQHF. CDR3 DNA: TGTGCCAGCAGTTCCAGGGATAGCAATCAGCCCCAGCATTTT.

This chain links TRBV5-8 with TRBJ2-3; 10 positions agree with TRBD2. The CDR3 consists of 15 residues. Germline CDR1 reads SGHTS; CDR2 reads YDEGEE. V dropped 6 bases and J dropped 6; count of bases not matched to a gene: 10. Here the CDR3 DNA reads TGTGCCAGCAAACGGGGGAGACTAGCGGGTGATACGCAGTATTTT. The encoded protein is CASKRGRLAGDTQYF.

This chain links TRBV24-1 with TRBJ2-2, with unresolved D. CDR3 length: 13 amino acids. Per germline, CDR1 KGHDR and CDR2 SFDVKD. Trimming took off 1 base at V and 6 bases at J, with 5 bases between the two ends. The CDR3 nucleotides read TGTGCCACCAGTGATTTAAGGTCCGGGGAGCTGTTTTTT. Its translation is CATSDLRSGELFF.

The count of this clone is one. The rearrangement uses TRBV5-5 and TRBJ2-7, with TRBD2 as a possible D gene (5 bases). The CDR3 is 14 amino acids. Germline loops: CDR1 SGHKS, CDR2 YYEKEE (reference sequence). V was clipped by 4 bases and J by 2 bases, with 13 bases between them. The CDR3 loop is CASSQTGGTYEQYF. The CDR3 nucleotides read TGTGCCAGCAGCCAGACCGGAGGTACCTACGAGCAGTACTTC. Using reference TRBV5-5 and TRBJ2-7 for the parts outside the CDR3, the full variable domain is DAGVTQSPTHLIKTRGQQVTLRCSPISGHKSVSWYQQVLGQGPQFIFQYYEKEERGRGNFPDRFSARQFPNYSSELNVNALLLGDSALYLCASSQTGGTYEQYFGPGTRLTVT.

This clone was found a few times. The rearrangement uses TRBV7-9 and TRBJ2-6; D unclear. This CDR3 comprises 16 residues. Germline assignment: CDR1 SEHNR and CDR2 FQNEAQ (reference sequence). V gave up 4 bases and J gave up 0 bases, with 10 bases separating them. The CDR3 DNA reads TGTGCCAGCAGCTCGAGATCAAGCTCTGGGGCCAACGTCCTGACTTTC. It is translated as CASSSRSSSGANVLTF.

The chain has TRBV2 and TRBJ2-2, with a weak D call TRBD1 (5 bases). This CDR3 has 13 residues. CDR1 is SNHLY, CDR2 FYNNEI, per germline. Trimming removed 7 bases from V and 2 bases from J, with 8 bases in between. CDR3 loop: CASTRENTGELFF. In DNA, the CDR3 is TGTGCCAGCACCAGGGAAAACACCGGGGAGCTGTTTTTT.

The genes are TRBV2 and TRBJ1-1; D is uncertain. Germline-derived CDR1 and CDR2 are SNHLY and FYNNEI. Trimming removed 7 bases from V and 11 bases from J, with 20 bases in between. This CDR3 has 13 amino acids. CDR3 sequence reads: CASTAEFSELAFF. The CDR3 coding sequence is TGTGCCAGCACCGCGGAGTTCTCTGAGTTGGCTTTCTTT.

The rearrangement links TRBV28 to TRBJ1-2, with TRBD1 matching 7 bases. The germline V gene has CDR1 MDHEN and CDR2 SYDVKM. The CDR3 is made up of 13 amino acids. Trimming cost V 3 bases and J 3 bases; bases outside gene matches: 1. CDR3 amino acids: CASSFQGDYGYTF. CDR3 in DNA: TGTGCCAGCAGTTTCCAGGGGGACTATGGCTACACCTTC.

The chain employs TRBV14 and TRBJ2-5, with D possibly being TRBD2 (5 bases). Germline CDR1 reads SGHDN; CDR2 reads FVKESK. The V end lost 3 bases, the J end lost 3 bases, and 14 bases lay between the germline ends. This CDR3 comprises 15 residues. The CDR3 region has the DNA TGTGCCAGCAGCCAGTTGTCTAGCATAAAAGAGACCCAGTACTTC. Protein: CASSQLSSIKETQYF.

This rearrangement joins TRBV14 to TRBJ2-2; possibly TRBD1 for D (5 bases). Germline V gene sequence: CDR1 SGHDN, CDR2 FVKESK. The CDR3 runs to 13 residues. Between the trimmed V and J ends, which lost 4 bases and 7 bases, there was a span of 10 bases. CDR3: CASSPFRGGELFF. The CDR3 DNA follows: TGTGCCAGCAGCCCATTTAGGGGCGGGGAGCTGTTTTTT.

This chain connects TRBV28 to TRBJ2-6; unclear D gene. Germline loops: CDR1 MDHEN, CDR2 SYDVKM. Deletions cut 3 bases from V and 1 base from J, with 7 bases between. The CDR3 covers 15 residues. The chain's CDR3 is CASSLSGSGANVLTF. The DNA for the CDR3 is TGTGCCAGCAGTTTGAGTGGTTCTGGGGCCAACGTCCTGACTTTC.

The chain combines TRBV6-5 with TRBJ1-6; D possibly corresponds to TRBD1 (5 bases). Looked up from germline, CDR1 is MNHEY and CDR2 is SVGAGI. The ends were cut back, 2 bases at V and 7 bases at J, with 12 bases in the middle. This CDR3 has 15 amino acids. The CDR3 reads CASSYPGTENSPLHF. The DNA of the CDR3 is TGTGCCAGCAGTTACCCCGGGACGGAGAATTCACCCCTCCACTTT.

This chain joins TRBV20-1 and TRBJ2-3; no clear D gene. V was pared by 3 bases and J by 0 bases, with 16 bases between. The CDR3 runs 16 residues. From germline, CDR1 is DFQATT and CDR2 SNEGSKA (reference sequence). For the CDR3, the DNA is TGCAGTGCTAGTCCCCCGCTTGGACGGAGCACAGATACGCAGTATTTT. It yields the protein CSASPPLGRSTDTQYF.

J is TRBJ2-3 and V is TRBV21-1; the DNA was not used to check the table's D call, TRBD2. TRBV21-1 is given as a pseudogene. This CDR3 comprises 17 residues. CDR3 nucleotide sequence: TGTGCCAGCAGCAAAACCCGCCCGCGTACTAGCACAGATACGCAGTATTTT. Translating gives CASSKTRPRTSTDTQYF.

This clone was found a few times. The chain joins TRBV7-2 to TRBJ2-7; the D is unclear. This CDR3 comprises 13 residues. Germline lookup yields CDR1 SGHTA and CDR2 FQGNSA. V lost 2 bases to trimming and J lost 0 bases, with 5 bases between them. The CDR3 DNA reads TGTGCCAGCAGCTTACAACCCTCCTACGAGCAGTACTTC. Its translation is CASSLQPSYEQYF. Drawing the rest from reference TRBV7-2 and TRBJ2-7, the complete variable domain is GAGVSQSPSNKVTEKGKDVELRCDPISGHTALYWYRQSLGQGLEFLIYFQGNSAPDKSGLPSDRFSAERTGGSVSTLTIQRTQQEDSAVYLCASSLQPSYEQYFGPGTRLTVT.

The genes are TRBV5-3 and TRBJ2-1, with TRBD2 matching over 11 bases. TRBV5-3 is an ORF; its function is uncertain. This CDR3 is built from 18 residues. Trimming cost V 3 bases and J 6 bases; bases outside gene matches: 14. CDR3: CARSCDRTSGSLPNEQFF. The CDR3 region has the DNA TGTGCCAGAAGCTGTGACAGAACTAGCGGGAGTCTTCCCAATGAGCAGTTCTTC.

This clone occurred once. The gene calls are TRBV2 and TRBJ1-2; no firm D call. Germline assignment: CDR1 SNHLY and CDR2 FYNNEI. Trimming left V 1 base short and J 4 bases short, with 13 bases between. This CDR3 comprises 15 residues. DNA of the CDR3: TGTGCCAGCAGTGAAGTGGACGGCCCCAGCTATGGCTACACCTTC. Translating it yields CASSEVDGPSYGYTF.

The chain combines TRBV6-6 with TRBJ1-2, with 9 bases lining up with TRBD1. This CDR3 region has 15 residues. Germline CDR1 reads MNHNY; CDR2 reads SVGAGI (reference sequence). Germline trimming cut 0 bases from V and 5 bases from J; bases unmatched to any gene: 4. CDR3 sequence: CASSYSGQGGYGYTF. The CDR3 DNA reads TGTGCCAGCAGTTACTCGGGACAGGGTGGATATGGCTACACCTTC.

The chain couples TRBV6-5 to TRBJ2-7; TRBD1 is a possible D gene (5 bases). Germline CDR1 reads MNHEY; CDR2 reads SVGAGI. This CDR3 region has 14 residues. V lost 5 bases, J lost 4 bases, and 15 bases lay in between. The CDR3 region has the DNA TGTGCCAGCAGTACGTCAGGGTCTACGTACGAGCAGTACTTC. This gives the protein CASSTSGSTYEQYF.

The genes are TRBV2 and TRBJ1-5; D is ambiguous. Germline-derived CDR1 and CDR2 are SNHLY and FYNNEI. The CDR3 has 15 residues. V was pared by 4 bases and J by 2 bases, with 12 bases between. Here the CDR3 reads CASSVGSLGNQPQHF. The CDR3 nucleotides are TGTGCCAGCAGTGTGGGCAGTTTGGGCAATCAGCCCCAGCATTTT.

The chain recombines TRBV4-3 with TRBJ2-1, with 7 positions matching TRBD2. The CDR3 has 15 residues. J gave up 2 bases and V 3 bases, and 4 bases lay outside the gene matches. Per germline, CDR1 LGHNA and CDR2 YSLEER. The CDR3 sequence: CASSQGGGPYNEQFF. The DNA for the CDR3 is TGCGCCAGCAGCCAGGGGGGAGGGCCCTACAATGAGCAGTTCTTC.